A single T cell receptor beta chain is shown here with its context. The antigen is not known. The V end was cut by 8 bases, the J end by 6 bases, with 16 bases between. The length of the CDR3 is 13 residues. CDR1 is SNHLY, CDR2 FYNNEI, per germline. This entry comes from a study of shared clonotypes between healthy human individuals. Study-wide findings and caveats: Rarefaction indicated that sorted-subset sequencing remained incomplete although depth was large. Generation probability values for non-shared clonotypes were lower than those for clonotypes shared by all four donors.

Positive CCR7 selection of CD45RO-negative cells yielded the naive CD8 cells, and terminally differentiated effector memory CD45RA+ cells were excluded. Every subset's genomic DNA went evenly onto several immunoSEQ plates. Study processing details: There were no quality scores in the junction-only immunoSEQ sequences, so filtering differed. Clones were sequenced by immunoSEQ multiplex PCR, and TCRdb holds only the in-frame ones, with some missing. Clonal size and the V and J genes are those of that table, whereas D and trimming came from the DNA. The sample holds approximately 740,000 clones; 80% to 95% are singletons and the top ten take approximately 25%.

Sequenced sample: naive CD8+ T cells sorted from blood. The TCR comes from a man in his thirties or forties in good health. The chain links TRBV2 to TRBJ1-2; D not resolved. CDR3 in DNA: TGTGCCAGCGGAGAGGGCGGGAGGGATGGCTACACCTTC. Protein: CASGEGGRDGYTF.